This TCR beta chain was identified in a study of T cell responses to AZD1222 COVID-19 vaccine. About this clone itself: The antigen is unknown. The same CDR3 is also encoded by other DNA sequences in this sample.

The repertoire was sequenced with immunoSEQ multiplex PCR; TCRdb's copy has only in-frame clones and lacks some. The sample gives roughly 150,000 clones, approximately 89% of which show up once; roughly 5% is in the top ten. The CDR3 totals 14 residues. V lost 1 base, J lost 0 bases, and 7 bases lay in between. The germline V gene encodes CDR1 SGHRS and CDR2 YFSETQ. General observations from the study: Clonal diversity was possibly underestimated, and the donors were mostly white British, with more females. Vaccine-associated CD4 TCRs spanned spike, dominant at 160-218 and 743-854.

The rearrangement joins TRBV5-1 to TRBJ1-1; D gene unclear. The receptor's source is an adult in good health. Sequencing used peripheral blood, obtained on day 0 of AZD1222 vaccination. The CDR3 reads CASSLYRVNTEAFF. The CDR3 DNA is TGCGCCAGCAGCTTGTACCGCGTGAACACTGAAGCTTTCTTT.